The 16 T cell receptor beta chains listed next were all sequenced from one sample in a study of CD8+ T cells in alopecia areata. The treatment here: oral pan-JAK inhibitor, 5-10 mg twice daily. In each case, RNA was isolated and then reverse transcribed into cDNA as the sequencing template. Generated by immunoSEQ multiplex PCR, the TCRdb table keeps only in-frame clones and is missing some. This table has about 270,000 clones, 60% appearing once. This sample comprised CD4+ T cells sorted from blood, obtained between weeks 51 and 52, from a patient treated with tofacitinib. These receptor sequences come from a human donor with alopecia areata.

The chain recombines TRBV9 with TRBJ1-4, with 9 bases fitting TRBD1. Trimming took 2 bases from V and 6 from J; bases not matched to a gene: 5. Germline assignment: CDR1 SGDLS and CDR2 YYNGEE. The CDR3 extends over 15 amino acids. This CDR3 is CASSVSGQGDEKLFF. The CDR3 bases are TGTGCCAGCAGCGTCTCGGGACAGGGCGATGAAAAACTGTTTTTT.

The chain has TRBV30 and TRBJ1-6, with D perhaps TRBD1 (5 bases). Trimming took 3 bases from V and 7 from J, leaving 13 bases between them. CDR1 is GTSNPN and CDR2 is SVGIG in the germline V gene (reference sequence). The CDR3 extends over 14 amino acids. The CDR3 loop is CAWRPGVWNSPLHF. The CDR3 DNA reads TGTGCCTGGAGACCGGGGGTCTGGAATTCACCCCTCCACTTT.

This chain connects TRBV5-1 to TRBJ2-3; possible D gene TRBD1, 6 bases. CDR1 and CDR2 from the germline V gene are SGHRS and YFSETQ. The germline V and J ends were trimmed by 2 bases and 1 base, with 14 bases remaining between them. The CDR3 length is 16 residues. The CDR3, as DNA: TGCGCCAGCAGCTTCCAACAGGGTAGGGGCACAGATACGCAGTATTTT. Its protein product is CASSFQQGRGTDTQYF.

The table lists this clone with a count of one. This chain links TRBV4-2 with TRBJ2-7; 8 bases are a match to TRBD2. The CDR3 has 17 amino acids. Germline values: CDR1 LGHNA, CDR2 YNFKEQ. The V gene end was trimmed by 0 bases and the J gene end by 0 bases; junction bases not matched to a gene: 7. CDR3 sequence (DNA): TGTGCCAGCAGCCAAGACCGGGGGGGGTCTTTCTCCTACGAGCAGTACTTC. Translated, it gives CASSQDRGGSFSYEQYF.

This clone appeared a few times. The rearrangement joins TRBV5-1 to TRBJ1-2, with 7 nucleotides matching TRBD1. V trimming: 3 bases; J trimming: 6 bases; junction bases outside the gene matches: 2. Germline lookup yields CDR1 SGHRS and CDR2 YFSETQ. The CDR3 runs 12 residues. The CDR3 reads CASSSDRNGYTF. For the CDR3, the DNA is TGCGCCAGCAGCTCGGACAGGAATGGCTACACCTTC.

CDR3 in amino acids: CASSLDSGYGYTF. DNA for the CDR3: TGTGCCAGCAGCTTAGATTCAGGCTATGGCTACACCTTC. The rearrangement joins TRBV7-9 to TRBJ1-2; D not certain. V gave up 1 base and J gave up 4 bases, with 7 bases separating them. The CDR3 is 13 amino acids. Per germline, CDR1 SEHNR and CDR2 FQNEAQ (reference sequence).

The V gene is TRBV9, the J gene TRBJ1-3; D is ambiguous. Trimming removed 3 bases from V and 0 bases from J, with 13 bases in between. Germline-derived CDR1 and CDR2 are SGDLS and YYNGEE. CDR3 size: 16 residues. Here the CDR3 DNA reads TGTGCCAGCAGCGAAGCTGTCGCCCACTCTGGAAACACCATATATTTT. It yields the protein CASSEAVAHSGNTIYF.

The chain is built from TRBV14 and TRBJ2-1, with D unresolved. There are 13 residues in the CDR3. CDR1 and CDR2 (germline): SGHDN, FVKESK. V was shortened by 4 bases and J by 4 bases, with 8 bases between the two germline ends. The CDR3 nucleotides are TGTGCCAGCAGCCCGGAGCTGTACAATGAGCAGTTCTTC. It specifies CASSPELYNEQFF.

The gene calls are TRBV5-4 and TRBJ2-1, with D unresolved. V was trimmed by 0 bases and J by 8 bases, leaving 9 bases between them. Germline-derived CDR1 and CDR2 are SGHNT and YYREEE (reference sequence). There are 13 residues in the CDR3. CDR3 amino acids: CASSLEGGDEQFF. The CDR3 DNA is TGTGCCAGCAGCTTGGAAGGCGGCGATGAGCAGTTCTTC.

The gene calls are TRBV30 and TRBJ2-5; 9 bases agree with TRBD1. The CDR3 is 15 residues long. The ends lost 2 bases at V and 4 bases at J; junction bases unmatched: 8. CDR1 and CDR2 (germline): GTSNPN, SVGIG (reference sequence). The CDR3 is CAWSQPGQGGETQYF. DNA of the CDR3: TGTGCCTGGAGTCAACCGGGACAGGGAGGAGAGACCCAGTACTTC.

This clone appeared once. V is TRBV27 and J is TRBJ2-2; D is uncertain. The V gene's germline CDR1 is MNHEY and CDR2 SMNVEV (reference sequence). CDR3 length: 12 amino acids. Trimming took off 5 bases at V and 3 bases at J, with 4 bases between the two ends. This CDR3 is CASSPDTGELFF. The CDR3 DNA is TGTGCCAGCAGTCCGGACACCGGGGAGCTGTTTTTT.

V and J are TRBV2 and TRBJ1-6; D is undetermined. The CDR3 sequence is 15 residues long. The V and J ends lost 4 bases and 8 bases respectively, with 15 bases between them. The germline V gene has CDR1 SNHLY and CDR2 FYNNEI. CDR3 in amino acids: CASSGSGPEYSPLHF. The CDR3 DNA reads TGTGCCAGCAGTGGCTCTGGCCCAGAATATTCACCCCTCCACTTT.

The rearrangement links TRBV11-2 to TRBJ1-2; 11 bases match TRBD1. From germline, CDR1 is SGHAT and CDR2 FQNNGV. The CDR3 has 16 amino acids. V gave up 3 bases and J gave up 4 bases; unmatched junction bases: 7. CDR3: CASSFTGTGGFYGYTF. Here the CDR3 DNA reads TGTGCCAGCAGCTTTACCGGGACAGGGGGATTCTATGGCTACACCTTC.

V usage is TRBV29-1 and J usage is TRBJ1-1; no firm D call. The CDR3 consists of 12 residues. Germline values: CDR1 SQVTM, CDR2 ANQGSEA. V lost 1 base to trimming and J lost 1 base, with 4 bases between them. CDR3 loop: CSVEVPNTEAFF. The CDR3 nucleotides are TGCAGCGTTGAAGTGCCGAACACTGAAGCTTTCTTT.

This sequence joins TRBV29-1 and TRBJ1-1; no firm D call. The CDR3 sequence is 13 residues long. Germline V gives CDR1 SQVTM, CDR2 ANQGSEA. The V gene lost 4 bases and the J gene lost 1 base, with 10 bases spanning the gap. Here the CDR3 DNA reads TGCAGCGTTGTAGCCCAGGCGAACACTGAAGCTTTCTTT. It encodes CSVVAQANTEAFF.

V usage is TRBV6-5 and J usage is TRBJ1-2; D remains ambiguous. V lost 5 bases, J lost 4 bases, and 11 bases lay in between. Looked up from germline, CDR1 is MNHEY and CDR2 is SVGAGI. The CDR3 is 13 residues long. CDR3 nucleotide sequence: TGTGCCAGCAGTCCCAGGAGACTCTATGGCTACACCTTC. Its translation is CASSPRRLYGYTF.